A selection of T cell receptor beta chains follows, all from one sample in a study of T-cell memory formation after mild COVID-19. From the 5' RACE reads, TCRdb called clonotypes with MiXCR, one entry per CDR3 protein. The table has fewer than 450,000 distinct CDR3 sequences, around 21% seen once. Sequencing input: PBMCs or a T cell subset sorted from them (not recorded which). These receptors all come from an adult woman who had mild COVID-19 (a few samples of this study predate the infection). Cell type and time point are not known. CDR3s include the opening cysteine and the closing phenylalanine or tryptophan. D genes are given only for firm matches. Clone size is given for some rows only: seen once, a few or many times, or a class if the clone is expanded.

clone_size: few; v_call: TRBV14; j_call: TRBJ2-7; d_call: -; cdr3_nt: TGTGCCAGCAGACAGAGCGGGCTCTCCTACGAGCAGTACTTC; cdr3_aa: CASRQSGLSYEQYF
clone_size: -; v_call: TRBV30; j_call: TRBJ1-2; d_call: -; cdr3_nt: TGTGCCTGGACCATACAGGGAGCAAGCTATGGCTACACCTTC; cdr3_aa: CAWTIQGASYGYTF
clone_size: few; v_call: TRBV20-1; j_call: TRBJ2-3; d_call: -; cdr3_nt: TGCAGTGCTTCCAAGGAGGCGGCATCCCCAGATACGCAGTATTTT; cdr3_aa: CSASKEAASPDTQYF
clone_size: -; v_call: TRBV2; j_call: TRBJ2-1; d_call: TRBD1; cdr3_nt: TGTGCCAGCAGAGACTCCGGGACAGGGGTCAATGAGCAGTTCTTC; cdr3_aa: CASRDSGTGVNEQFF
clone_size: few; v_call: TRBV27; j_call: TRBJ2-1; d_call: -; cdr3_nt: TGTGCCAGCAGTTTATCCCTCCTCTGGATCAGCTCCTACAATGAGCAGTTCTTC; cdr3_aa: CASSLSLLWISSYNEQFF
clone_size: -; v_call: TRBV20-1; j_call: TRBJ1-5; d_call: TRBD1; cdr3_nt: TGCAGTGCTAGGACGGGACAGGGGTACCAGCCCCAGCATTTT; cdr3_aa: CSARTGQGYQPQHF
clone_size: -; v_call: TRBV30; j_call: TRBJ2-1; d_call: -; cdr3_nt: TGTGCCTGGGCCTACAATGAGCAGTTCTTC; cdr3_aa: CAWAYNEQFF
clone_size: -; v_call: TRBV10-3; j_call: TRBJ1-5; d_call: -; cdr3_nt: TGTGCCATCAGTGAGTCGGGAGGGTACAATCAGCCCCAGCATTTT; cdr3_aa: CAISESGGYNQPQHF
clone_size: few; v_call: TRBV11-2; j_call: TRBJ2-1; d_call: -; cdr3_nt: TGTGCCAGCACCCTCTTTGGGGCCACCAACTACAATGAGCAGTTCTTC; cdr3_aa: CASTLFGATNYNEQFF
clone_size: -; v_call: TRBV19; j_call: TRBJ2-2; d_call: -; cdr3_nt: TGTGCCAGTCGGGGGGTGGAAAAGACAGGGGACACCGGGGAGCTGTTTTTT; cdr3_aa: CASRGVEKTGDTGELFF
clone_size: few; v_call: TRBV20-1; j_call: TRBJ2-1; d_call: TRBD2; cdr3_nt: TGCAGTGCTAGAACTAGCGGGAAAAACAATGAGCAGTTCTTC; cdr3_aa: CSARTSGKNNEQFF
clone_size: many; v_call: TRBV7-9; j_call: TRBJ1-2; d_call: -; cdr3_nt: TGTGCCAGCAGCTTACCAGGGGACGGCTACACCTTC; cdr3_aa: CASSLPGDGYTF
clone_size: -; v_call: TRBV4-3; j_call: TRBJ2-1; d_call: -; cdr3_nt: TGCGCCAGCAGCCAAGATTCGACCCAGCGCACCTACAATGAGCAGTTCTTC; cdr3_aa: CASSQDSTQRTYNEQFF
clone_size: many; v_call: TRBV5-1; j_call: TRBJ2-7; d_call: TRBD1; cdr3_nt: TGCGCCAGCAGCTCCGGGACAGATTCCTACGAGCAGTACTTC; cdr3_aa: CASSSGTDSYEQYF
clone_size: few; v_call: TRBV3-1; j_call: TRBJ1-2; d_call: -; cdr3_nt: TGTGCCAGCAGCCAAAAGGGAGACAGCCCTAACTATGGCTACACCTTC; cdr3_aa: CASSQKGDSPNYGYTF
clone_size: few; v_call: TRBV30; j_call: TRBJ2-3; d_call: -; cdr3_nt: TGTGCCTGGGGAAAAGAAGGAGGTACGCAGTATTTT; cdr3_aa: CAWGKEGGTQYF
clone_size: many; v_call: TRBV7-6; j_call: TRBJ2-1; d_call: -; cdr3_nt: TGTGCCAGCAGCTTAGATATCAATGAGCAGTTCTTC; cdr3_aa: CASSLDINEQFF
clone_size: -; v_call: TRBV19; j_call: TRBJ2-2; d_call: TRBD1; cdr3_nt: TGTGCCAGTAGTCCCCGGACAGGGTACACCGGGGAGCTGTTTTTT; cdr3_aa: CASSPRTGYTGELFF
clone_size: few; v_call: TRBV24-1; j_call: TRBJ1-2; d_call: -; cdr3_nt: TGTGCCACCAGTGTTGACAGTGCCGGCCGCGGCTACACCTTC; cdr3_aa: CATSVDSAGRGYTF
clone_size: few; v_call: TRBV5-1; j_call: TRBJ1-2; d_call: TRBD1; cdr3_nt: TGCGCCAGCAGCTTGGGGGACAGCGGCTACACCTTC; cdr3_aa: CASSLGDSGYTF
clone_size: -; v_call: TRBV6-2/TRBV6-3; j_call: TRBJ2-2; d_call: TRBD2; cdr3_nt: TGTGCCAGCAGTTACTCTGGGACTATCACCGGGGAGCTGTTTTTT; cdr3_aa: CASSYSGTITGELFF
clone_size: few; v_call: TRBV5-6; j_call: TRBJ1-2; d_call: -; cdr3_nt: TGTGCCAGCAGCCTAACAAAGGGGCCCGGCTACACCTTC; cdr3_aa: CASSLTKGPGYTF
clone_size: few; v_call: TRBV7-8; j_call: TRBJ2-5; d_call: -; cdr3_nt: TGTGCCAGCAGCTTAGGGCGCTATCTAGAGACCCAGTACTTC; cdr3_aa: CASSLGRYLETQYF
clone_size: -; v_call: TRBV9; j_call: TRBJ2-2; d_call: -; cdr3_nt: TGTGCCAGCAGCGTAGGGATACAGGGAACCGGGGAGCTGTTTTTT; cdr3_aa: CASSVGIQGTGELFF